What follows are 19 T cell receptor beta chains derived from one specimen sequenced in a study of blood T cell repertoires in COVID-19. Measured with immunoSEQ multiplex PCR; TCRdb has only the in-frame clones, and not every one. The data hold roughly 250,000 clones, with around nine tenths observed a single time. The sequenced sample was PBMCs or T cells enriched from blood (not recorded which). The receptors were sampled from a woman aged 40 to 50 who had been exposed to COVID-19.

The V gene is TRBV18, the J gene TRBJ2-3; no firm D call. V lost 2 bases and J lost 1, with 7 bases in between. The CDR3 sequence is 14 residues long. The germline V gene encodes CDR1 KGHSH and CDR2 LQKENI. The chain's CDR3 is CASSPFPGTDTQYF. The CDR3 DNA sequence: TGTGCCAGCTCACCATTTCCAGGCACAGATACGCAGTATTTT.

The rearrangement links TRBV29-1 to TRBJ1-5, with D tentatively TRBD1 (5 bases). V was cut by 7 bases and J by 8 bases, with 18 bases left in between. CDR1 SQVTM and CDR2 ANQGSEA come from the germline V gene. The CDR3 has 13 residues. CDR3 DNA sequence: TGCAGCGCCCTGGGGCAGCCCGCGGAGCCCCAGCATTTT. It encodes CSALGQPAEPQHF.

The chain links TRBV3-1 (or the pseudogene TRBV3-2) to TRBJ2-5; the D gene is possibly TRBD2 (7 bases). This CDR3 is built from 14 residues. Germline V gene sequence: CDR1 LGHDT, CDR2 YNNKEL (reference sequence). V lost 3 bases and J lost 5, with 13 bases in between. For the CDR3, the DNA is TGTGCCAGCAGCCACTTCCGGGGGGCGGAGACCCAGTACTTC. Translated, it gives CASSHFRGAETQYF.

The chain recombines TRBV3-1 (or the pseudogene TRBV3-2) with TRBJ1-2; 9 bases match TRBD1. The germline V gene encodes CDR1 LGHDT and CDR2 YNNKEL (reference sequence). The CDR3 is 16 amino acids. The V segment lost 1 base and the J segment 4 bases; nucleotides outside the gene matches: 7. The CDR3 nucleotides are TGTGCCAGCAGCCAAGCCTCTCCGACAGGGGGCTATGGCTACACCTTC. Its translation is CASSQASPTGGYGYTF.

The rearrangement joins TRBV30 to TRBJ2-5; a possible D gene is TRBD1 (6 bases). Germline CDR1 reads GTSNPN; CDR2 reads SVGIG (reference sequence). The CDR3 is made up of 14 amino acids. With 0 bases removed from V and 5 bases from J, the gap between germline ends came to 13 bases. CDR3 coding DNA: TGTGCCTGGAGTGTACAGGGACGGAGGGAGACCCAGTACTTC. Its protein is CAWSVQGRRETQYF.

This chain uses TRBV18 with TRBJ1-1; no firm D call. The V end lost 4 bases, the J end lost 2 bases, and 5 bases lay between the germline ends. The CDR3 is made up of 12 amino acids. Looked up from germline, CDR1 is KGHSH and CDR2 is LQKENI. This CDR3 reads CASSRANTEAFF. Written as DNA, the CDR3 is TGTGCCAGCTCACGGGCAAACACTGAAGCTTTCTTT.

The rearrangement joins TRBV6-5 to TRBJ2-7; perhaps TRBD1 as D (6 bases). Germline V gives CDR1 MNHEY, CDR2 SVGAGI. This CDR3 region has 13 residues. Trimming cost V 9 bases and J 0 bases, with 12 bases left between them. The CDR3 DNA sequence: TGTGCCAGTCGACAGGTGGGCTCCTACGAGCAGTACGTC. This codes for CASRQVGSYEQYV.

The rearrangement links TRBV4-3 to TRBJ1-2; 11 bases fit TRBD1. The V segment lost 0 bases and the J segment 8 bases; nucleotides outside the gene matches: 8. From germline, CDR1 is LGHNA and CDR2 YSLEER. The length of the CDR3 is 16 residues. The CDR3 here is CASSQDGTGGFGGYTF. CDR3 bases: TGCGCCAGCAGCCAAGACGGGACAGGGGGGTTCGGGGGCTACACCTTC.

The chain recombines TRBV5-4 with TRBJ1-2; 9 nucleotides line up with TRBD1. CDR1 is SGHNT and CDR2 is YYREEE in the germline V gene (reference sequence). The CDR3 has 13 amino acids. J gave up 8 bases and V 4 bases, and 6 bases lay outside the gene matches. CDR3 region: CASSPGGQGGYTF. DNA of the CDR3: TGTGCCAGCAGCCCAGGGGGACAGGGCGGCTACACCTTC.

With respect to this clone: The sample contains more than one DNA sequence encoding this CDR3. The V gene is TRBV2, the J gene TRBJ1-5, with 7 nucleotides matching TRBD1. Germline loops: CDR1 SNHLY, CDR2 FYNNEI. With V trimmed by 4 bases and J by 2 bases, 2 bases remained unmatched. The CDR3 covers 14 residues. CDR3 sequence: CASSGQGGNQPQHF. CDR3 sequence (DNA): TGTGCCAGCAGTGGACAGGGCGGCAATCAGCCCCAGCATTTT.

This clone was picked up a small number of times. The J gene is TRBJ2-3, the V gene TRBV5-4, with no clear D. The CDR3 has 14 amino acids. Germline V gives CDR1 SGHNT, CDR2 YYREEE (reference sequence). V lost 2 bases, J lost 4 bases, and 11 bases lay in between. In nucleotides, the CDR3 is TGTGCCAGCAGCTTCGCGCGGAGCGCAGATACGCAGTATTTT. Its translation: CASSFARSADTQYF. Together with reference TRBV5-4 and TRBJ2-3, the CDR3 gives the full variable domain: ETGVTQSPTHLIKTRGQQVTLRCSSQSGHNTVSWYQQALGQGPQFIFQYYREEENGRGNFPPRFSGLQFPNYSSELNVNALELDDSALYLCASSFARSADTQYFGPGTRLTVL.

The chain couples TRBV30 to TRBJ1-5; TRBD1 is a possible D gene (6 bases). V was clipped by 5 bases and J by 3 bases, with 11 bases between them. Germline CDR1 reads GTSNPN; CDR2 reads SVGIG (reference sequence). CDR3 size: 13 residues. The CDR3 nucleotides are TGTGCCTGGGGGGGGCAGTACAATCAGCCCCAGCATTTT. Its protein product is CAWGGQYNQPQHF.

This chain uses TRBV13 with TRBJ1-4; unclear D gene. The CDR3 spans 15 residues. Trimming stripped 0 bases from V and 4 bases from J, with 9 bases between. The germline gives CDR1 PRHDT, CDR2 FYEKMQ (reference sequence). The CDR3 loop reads CASSLGLGYNEKLFF. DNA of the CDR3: TGTGCCAGCAGCTTAGGCCTCGGGTATAATGAAAAACTGTTTTTT.

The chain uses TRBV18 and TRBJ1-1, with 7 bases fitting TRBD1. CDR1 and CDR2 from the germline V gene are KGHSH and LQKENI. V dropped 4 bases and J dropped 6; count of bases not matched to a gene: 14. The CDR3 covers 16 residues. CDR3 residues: CASSLLGWQGESEAFF. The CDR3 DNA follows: TGTGCCAGCTCACTCCTCGGGTGGCAGGGGGAGTCTGAAGCTTTCTTT.

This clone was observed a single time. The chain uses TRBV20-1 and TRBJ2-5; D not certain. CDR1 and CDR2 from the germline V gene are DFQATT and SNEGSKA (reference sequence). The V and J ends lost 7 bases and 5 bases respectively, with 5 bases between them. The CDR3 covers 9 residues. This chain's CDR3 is CSVGETQYF. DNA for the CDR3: TGCAGTGTCGGGGAGACCCAGTACTTC.

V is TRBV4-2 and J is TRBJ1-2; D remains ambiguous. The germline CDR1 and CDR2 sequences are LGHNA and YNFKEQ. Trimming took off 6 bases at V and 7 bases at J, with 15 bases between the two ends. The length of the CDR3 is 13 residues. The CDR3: CASRNRGSGGYTF. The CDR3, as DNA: TGTGCCAGCAGGAATAGAGGATCGGGTGGCTACACCTTC.

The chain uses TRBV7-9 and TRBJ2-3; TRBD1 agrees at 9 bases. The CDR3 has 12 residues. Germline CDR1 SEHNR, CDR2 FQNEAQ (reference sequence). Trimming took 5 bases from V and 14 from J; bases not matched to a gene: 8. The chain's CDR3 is CASSQEGTGSYF. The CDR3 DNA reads TGTGCCAGCAGCCAGGAGGGGACAGGGTCGTATTTT.

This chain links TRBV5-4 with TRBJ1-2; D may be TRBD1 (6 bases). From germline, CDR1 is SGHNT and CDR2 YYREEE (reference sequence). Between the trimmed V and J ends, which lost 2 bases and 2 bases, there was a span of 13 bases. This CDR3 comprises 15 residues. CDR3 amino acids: CASSLPRGGNYGYTF. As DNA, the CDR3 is TGTGCCAGCAGCTTACCCAGGGGTGGGAACTATGGCTACACCTTC.

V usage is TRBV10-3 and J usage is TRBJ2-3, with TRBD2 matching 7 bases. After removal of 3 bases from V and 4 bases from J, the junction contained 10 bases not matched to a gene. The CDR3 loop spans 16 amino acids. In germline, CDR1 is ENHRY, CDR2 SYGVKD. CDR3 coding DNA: TGTGCCATCAGTGACCGGGGGAGGGGAGAACCAGATACGCAGTATTTT. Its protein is CAISDRGRGEPDTQYF.